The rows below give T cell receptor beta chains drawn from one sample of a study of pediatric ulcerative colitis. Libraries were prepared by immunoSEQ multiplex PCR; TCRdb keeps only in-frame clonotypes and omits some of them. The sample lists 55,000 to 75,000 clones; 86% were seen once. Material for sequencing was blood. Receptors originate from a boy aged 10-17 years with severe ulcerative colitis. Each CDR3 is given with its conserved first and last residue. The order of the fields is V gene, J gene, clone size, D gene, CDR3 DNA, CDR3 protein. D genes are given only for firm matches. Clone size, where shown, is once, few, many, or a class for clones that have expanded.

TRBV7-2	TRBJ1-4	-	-	TGTGCCAGCAGCTTAAGGGGGGCAACTAATGAAAAACTGTTTTTT	CASSLRGATNEKLFF
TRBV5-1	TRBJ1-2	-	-	TGCGCCAGCACTCAGGGGACTGATGGCTACACCTTC	CASTQGTDGYTF
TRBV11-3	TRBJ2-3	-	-	TGTGCCAGCCGCTACCAGTCGAGCACAGATACGCAGTATTTT	CASRYQSSTDTQYF
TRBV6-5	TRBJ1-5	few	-	TGTGCCAGCAGGGGGGGTCGGGATCAGCCCCAGCATTTT	CASRGGRDQPQHF
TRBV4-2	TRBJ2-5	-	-	TGTGCCAGCAGCCCAGAGAACAGGGAGGTGGAGACCCAGTACTTC	CASSPENREVETQYF
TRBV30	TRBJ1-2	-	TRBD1	TGTGCCTGGAGGGGGGGGACAGTTTCTAACTATGGCTACACCTTC	CAWRGGTVSNYGYTF
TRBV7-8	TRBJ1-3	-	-	TGTGCCAGCAGCTTAGGATCACAGGTCTCTGGAAACACCATATATTTT	CASSLGSQVSGNTIYF
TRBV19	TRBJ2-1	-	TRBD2	TGTGCCAGTACCCCGGAGAGCGGGGCCTACAATGAGCAGTTCTTC	CASTPESGAYNEQFF
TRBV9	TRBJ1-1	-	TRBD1	TGTGCCAGCAGCCCCGGGACAGGGGACACTGAAGCTTTCTTT	CASSPGTGDTEAFF
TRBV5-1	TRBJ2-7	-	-	TGCGCCAGCAGCTTCTCGTTTGGGGCGGCCTACGAGCAGTACTTC	CASSFSFGAAYEQYF
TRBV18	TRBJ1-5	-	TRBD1	TGTGCCAGCTCACCGGACAGGGAGGGGGGTCAGCCCCAGCATTTT	CASSPDREGGQPQHF
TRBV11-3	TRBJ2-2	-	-	TGTGCCAGCAGCTCAACATCAACAGGCTGGACCGGGGAGCTGTTTTTT	CASSSTSTGWTGELFF
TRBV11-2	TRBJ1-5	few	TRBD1	TGTGCCAGCAGCCCCTTAACAGGGGCGGGTCAGCCCCAGCATTTT	CASSPLTGAGQPQHF
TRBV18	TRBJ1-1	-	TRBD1	TGTGCCAGCTCACCACTGGGGACAGGGGCGGACACTGAAGCTTTCTTT	CASSPLGTGADTEAFF
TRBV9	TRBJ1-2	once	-	TGTGCCAGCAGCGTGGACAGCTTTAACTATGGCTACACCTTC	CASSVDSFNYGYTF
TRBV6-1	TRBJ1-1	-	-	TGTGCCAGCAGTGACTCAAACACTGAAGCTTTCTTT	CASSDSNTEAFF
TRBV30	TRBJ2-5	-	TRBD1	TGTGCCTGGAGCGATCCCAGGGGGGAGACCCAGTACTTC	CAWSDPRGETQYF
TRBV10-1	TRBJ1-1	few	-	TGCGCCAGCACCCCGGGTCTGAACACTGAAGCTTTCTTT	CASTPGLNTEAFF
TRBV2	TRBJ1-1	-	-	TGTGCCAGCAGTGGGGACCAGAACACTGAAGCTTTCTTT	CASSGDQNTEAFF
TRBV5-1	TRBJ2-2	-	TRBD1	TGCGCCAGCAGCCTTTTGACAGGGACCGGGGAGCTGTTTTTT	CASSLLTGTGELFF
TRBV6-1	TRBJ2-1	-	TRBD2	TGTGCCAGCAGTGAAGTCGCTAGCGGAAACAATGAGCAGTTCTTC	CASSEVASGNNEQFF
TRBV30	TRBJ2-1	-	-	TGTGCCTGGAGCCGACCCGGCTCCTACAATGAGCAGTTCTTC	CAWSRPGSYNEQFF
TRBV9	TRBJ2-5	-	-	TGTGCCAGCAGCGCACTGGGGGCAGAGACCCAGTACTTC	CASSALGAETQYF
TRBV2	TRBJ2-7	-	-	TGTGCCAGCAGTGCCCAGAGCTACGAGCAGTACTTC	CASSAQSYEQYF
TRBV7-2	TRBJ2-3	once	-	TGTGCCAGCAGCTTATTGACAGTCCTCGCAGATACGCAGTATTTT	CASSLLTVLADTQYF
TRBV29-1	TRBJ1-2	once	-	TGCAGCGTTGAACAGTCCAACTATGGCTACACCTTC	CSVEQSNYGYTF
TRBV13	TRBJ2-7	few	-	TGTGCCAGCAGCTCCCGTGGGACTGCCTACGAGCAGTACTTC	CASSSRGTAYEQYF
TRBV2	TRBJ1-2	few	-	TGTGCCAGCAGTGAGGACATCTATGGCTACACCTTC	CASSEDIYGYTF
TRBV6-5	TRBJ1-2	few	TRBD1	TGTGCCAGCAGTTATCCAGGGGGGAGTGGCTACACCTTC	CASSYPGGSGYTF
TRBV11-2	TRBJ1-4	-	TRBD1	TGTGCCAGCAGCCAACAGGGGAACTCTGAAAAACTGTTTTTT	CASSQQGNSEKLFF
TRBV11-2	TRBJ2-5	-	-	TGTGCCAGCAGCTTAGGGTGGGGACAAGAGACCCAGTACTTC	CASSLGWGQETQYF